Reported below is one T cell receptor (beta chain). Its specific antigen is unknown. No base-level quality is on record; no much larger clone is a single base apart. The immunoSEQ Assay was the method used to sequence TCRbeta CDR3 regions. After extraction, genomic DNA underwent amplification by bias-controlled multiplex PCR, followed by high-throughput sequencing. Under the source paper's analysis protocol: Collapsing and filtering of sequences were performed to quantify the absolute abundance of each unique TCRbeta CDR3 region. T cell fraction was estimated by normalizing TCRbeta template counts to usable DNA, which was measured by amplifying reference genes present in all nucleated cells. Repertoire TCRs were annotated as SARS-CoV-2-specific when V gene, CDR3 amino acid sequence and J gene were exactly matched to a known reactive TCR set. The reference SARS-CoV-2 TCR set was obtained from MIRA and was filtered for enrichment in COVID-19-positive ImmuneCODE repertoires, whereby public or cross-reactive TCRs were removed. Using the MIRA antigens, annotated TCRs were further analysed by specific ORF or by position within an ORF. Breadth was defined as the number of annotated unique rearrangements divided by the total number of unique productive rearrangements, and depth was defined as the summed frequency of the annotated unique rearrangements. TCR breadth was compared between groups using two-sided Wilcoxon rank-sum tests. TCRdb retrieved this table from immuneACCESS and kept in-frame rearrangements only. Not all clones are present; in checked studies, unresolved V genes account for under half, and no reason is known for the remainder. For V, J and clone size, that table is used; D and trimming come from the DNA. This sample is represented by a few hundred thousand clones; 92% of them were singletons. The top ten hold around 1.7% of the sample.

These data originate in a study of Ad26.COV2.S vaccination and SARS-CoV-2 variants (dated by TCRdb to about 2021). Study-level background: Vaccine-arm donors were drawn from COV1001, a multicentre, randomized, double-blind, placebo-controlled phase I-IIa trial of Ad26.COV2.S in healthy adults. Ad26.COV2.S was administered intramuscularly at 5 x 10^10 or 1 x 10^11 viral particles, either as a single shot or as two shots given 56 days apart. Sequencing of the TCRbeta repertoire served to evaluate the specificity and breadth of SARS-CoV-2-reactive T cell receptors following Ad26.COV2.S vaccination. A total of 32 samples were included in the TCR-sequenced set, comprising some 20 Ad26.COV2.S vaccine recipients, 5 placebo recipients and 8 SARS-CoV-2 convalescent individuals. Participants in the trial were split at random into five groups of five each, receiving low-dose or high-dose Ad26.COV2.S once or twice, or else placebo on both occasions. Investigators did not know the trial group allocation while performing experiments and assessing outcomes.

General conclusions and limits of the study: Vaccine and placebo recipients had similar non-spike TCR breadth, a finding consistent with the vaccine containing only spike. Substantial breadth of spike-specific CD8+ and CD4+ T cell responses was reported after vaccination. Comparing responses between vaccine doses or regimens was not something the study was powered to do. Spike-specific TCR breadth was higher in Ad26.COV2.S recipients than in placebo recipients (P = 0.0014). It was noted by the authors that total T cell responses may have been underestimated by the TCR breadth and depth analyses.

Spanning cysteine to phenylalanine, the CDR3 consists of 16 amino acids. Only the CDR3 DNA stays, 48 bases, in frame from base 1. For CDR1 and CDR2, the germline V gene lists ENHRY and SYGVKD. Trimming takes 3 bases from V and 3 bases from J, and the germline ends sit 16 bases apart. The meaning of the sample's treatment or condition label: some 20 received Ad26.COV2.S at low or high dose, single or two shots; five or six received placebo; per-sample allocation not given. For vaccine and placebo recipients, repertoires were sequenced using samples collected on day 63 after the first injection. Between 29 July and 7 August 2020, Cohort 1b enrolled 20 to 30 adults aged 18-55 years at one site in Boston, USA. Ad26.COV2.S was a replication-incompetent adenovirus type 26 vector expressing a prefusion-stabilized SARS-CoV-2 spike protein from the original Wuhan strain.

Specimen: peripheral blood, collected in a trial of Ad26.COV2.S vaccine versus placebo. The rearranged chain carries TRBV10-3 and TRBJ2-3; the D gene is perhaps TRBD1 or TRBD2, each of them matching over 5 bases. This receptor was identified in a person aged 18-60 years who received the Ad26.COV2.S COVID-19 vaccine or a placebo. The base sequence is TGTGCCATCAGTGACCCCGTCCGGGGCAGGACAGATACGCAGTATTTT. It is translated as CAISDPVRGRTDTQYF.